This is a list of T cell receptor beta chains from one sample in a study of blood T cell repertoires in COVID-19. Here immunoSEQ multiplex PCR was the method, and the copy in TCRdb shows in-frame clones only, minus some. The sample has roughly 80,000 clones, roughly 84% seen once. Sequencing input: peripheral blood. Every receptor here comes from a human donor in a cohort sampled during active COVID-19. CDR3s include the opening cysteine and the closing phenylalanine or tryptophan. A D gene is named only where the DNA matches it firmly. Clone size is not always given. Where it is, it says once, few, many or a class for expanded clones.

abundance: once
v_gene: TRBV28
d_gene: TRBD2
j_gene: TRBJ2-3
CDR3nt: TGTGTGGCGGGAGGTAGGACAGATACGCAGTATTTT
CDR3aa: CVAGGRTDTQYF

abundance: few
v_gene: TRBV11-2
d_gene: TRBD1
j_gene: TRBJ2-7
CDR3nt: TGTGCCAGCAGCTTCATCCGGGACAGGGATTACGAGCAGTACTTC
CDR3aa: CASSFIRDRDYEQYF

abundance: NA
v_gene: TRBV28
d_gene: TRBD1
j_gene: TRBJ2-7
CDR3nt: TGTGCCACAACAGGGGTGGTCTACGAGCAGTACTTC
CDR3aa: CATTGVVYEQYF

abundance: NA
v_gene: TRBV12-3/TRBV12-4
d_gene: NA
j_gene: TRBJ2-2
CDR3nt: TGTGCCAGCACTCTTACGAACACCGGGGAGCTGTTTTTT
CDR3aa: CASTLTNTGELFF

abundance: NA
v_gene: TRBV5-1
d_gene: TRBD1
j_gene: TRBJ2-7
CDR3nt: TGCGCCAGCGAACAGGGGTACGACGAGCAGTACTTC
CDR3aa: CASEQGYDEQYF

abundance: few
v_gene: TRBV2
d_gene: TRBD1
j_gene: TRBJ1-5
CDR3nt: TGTGCCAGCAAACAAGGGACAGCTACAAATCAGCCCCAGCATTTT
CDR3aa: CASKQGTATNQPQHF

abundance: once
v_gene: TRBV29-1
d_gene: NA
j_gene: TRBJ1-3
CDR3nt: TGCAGCGTTGAAGCCAACTCTGGAAACACCATATATTTT
CDR3aa: CSVEANSGNTIYF

abundance: NA
v_gene: TRBV3-1/TRBV3-2
d_gene: TRBD1
j_gene: TRBJ1-1
CDR3nt: TGTGCCAGCACTGGGGGGACAGGGGGCAGGGGTACTGAAGCTTTCTTT
CDR3aa: CASTGGTGGRGTEAFF

abundance: NA
v_gene: TRBV28
d_gene: NA
j_gene: TRBJ1-4
CDR3nt: TGTGCCAGCAGTCTCGACAGCTCAACTAATGAAAAACTGTTTTTT
CDR3aa: CASSLDSSTNEKLFF

abundance: NA
v_gene: TRBV9
d_gene: TRBD1
j_gene: TRBJ1-4
CDR3nt: TGTGCCAGCAGCGCGAGTCCCGGGACAGGGGGAGAGGAAAAACTGTTTTTT
CDR3aa: CASSASPGTGGEEKLFF

abundance: NA
v_gene: TRBV5-1
d_gene: NA
j_gene: TRBJ2-5
CDR3nt: TGCGCCAGCAGCTTGGACTGGGACAAAGAGACCCAGTACTTC
CDR3aa: CASSLDWDKETQYF

abundance: NA
v_gene: TRBV27
d_gene: NA
j_gene: TRBJ1-3
CDR3nt: TGTGCCAGCAGTTTATCATGGAGCTCTGGAAACACCATATATTTT
CDR3aa: CASSLSWSSGNTIYF

abundance: NA
v_gene: TRBV2
d_gene: NA
j_gene: TRBJ2-3
CDR3nt: TGTGCCAGCAATTTAGCTAGCACAGATACGCAGTATTTT
CDR3aa: CASNLASTDTQYF

abundance: NA
v_gene: TRBV19
d_gene: TRBD2
j_gene: TRBJ2-3
CDR3nt: TGTGCCAGTAGTATGAGGGCGGGAGGGCAGCCAGATACGCAGTATTTT
CDR3aa: CASSMRAGGQPDTQYF

abundance: NA
v_gene: TRBV30
d_gene: TRBD1
j_gene: TRBJ1-3
CDR3nt: TGTGCCTGGAGTACCGGGACAGCTTCTGGAAACACCATATATTTT
CDR3aa: CAWSTGTASGNTIYF

abundance: NA
v_gene: TRBV9
d_gene: NA
j_gene: TRBJ2-1
CDR3nt: TGTGCCAGCAGCGTAGCAGGGACAAAGAACAATGAGCAGTTCTTC
CDR3aa: CASSVAGTKNNEQFF

abundance: NA
v_gene: TRBV6-5
d_gene: TRBD1
j_gene: TRBJ2-6
CDR3nt: TGTGCCAGCAGGGACAGGGAGGGGGCCAACGTCCTGACTTTC
CDR3aa: CASRDREGANVLTF

abundance: NA
v_gene: TRBV12-3/TRBV12-4
d_gene: NA
j_gene: TRBJ1-6
CDR3nt: TGTGCCAGCAGTTTAACGGCGGATTCACCCCTCCACTTT
CDR3aa: CASSLTADSPLHF

abundance: NA
v_gene: TRBV19
d_gene: TRBD2
j_gene: TRBJ2-7
CDR3nt: TGTGCCAGTAGTATGGTTAGCGGGGGGACGTCCTACGAGCAGTACTTC
CDR3aa: CASSMVSGGTSYEQYF

abundance: NA
v_gene: TRBV9
d_gene: TRBD2
j_gene: TRBJ2-5
CDR3nt: TGTGCCAGCAGCTCCCCCGCAGGCTTTGCGGGGGGCTTGTACCAAGAGACCCAGTACTTC
CDR3aa: CASSSPAGFAGGLYQETQYF

abundance: NA
v_gene: TRBV2
d_gene: NA
j_gene: TRBJ2-3
CDR3nt: TGTGCCAGCGGGGGACAAAGCGGATACACAGATACGCAGTATTTT
CDR3aa: CASGGQSGYTDTQYF

abundance: many
v_gene: TRBV5-1
d_gene: NA
j_gene: TRBJ2-1
CDR3nt: TGCGCCAGCAGCTTGTCACTACAAAGCTACAATGAGCAGTTCTTC
CDR3aa: CASSLSLQSYNEQFF

abundance: few
v_gene: TRBV3-1/TRBV3-2
d_gene: TRBD1
j_gene: TRBJ1-2
CDR3nt: TGTGCCAGCAGCCTCCAGACAGGGGGAAAGGGCTACACCTTC
CDR3aa: CASSLQTGGKGYTF

abundance: NA
v_gene: TRBV5-3
d_gene: TRBD2
j_gene: TRBJ2-5
CDR3nt: TGTGCCAGAAGCGCACGCCTAGCGGGAGAGAGAGAGACCCAGTACTTC
CDR3aa: CARSARLAGERETQYF

abundance: NA
v_gene: TRBV11-1
d_gene: NA
j_gene: TRBJ2-6
CDR3nt: TGTGCCAGCAGCAGGCGGAGGGGTCCCAACGTCCTGACTTTC
CDR3aa: CASSRRRGPNVLTF

abundance: NA
v_gene: TRBV18
d_gene: TRBD1
j_gene: TRBJ2-3
CDR3nt: TGTGCCAGCTCACTCCGACAGGGCGCTGGGGATACGCAGTATTTT
CDR3aa: CASSLRQGAGDTQYF

abundance: NA
v_gene: TRBV4-1
d_gene: TRBD1
j_gene: TRBJ2-7
CDR3nt: TGCGCCAGCAGCCAATTACCACCACAGGGGGTTTACGAGCAGTACTTC
CDR3aa: CASSQLPPQGVYEQYF

abundance: NA
v_gene: TRBV3-1/TRBV3-2
d_gene: NA
j_gene: TRBJ1-1
CDR3nt: TGTGCCAGCAGCCAAGTGGCCGCCGTGAACACTGAAGCTTTCTTT
CDR3aa: CASSQVAAVNTEAFF

abundance: NA
v_gene: TRBV7-3
d_gene: NA
j_gene: TRBJ2-5
CDR3nt: TGTGCCAGCAGCTTAACCCCAGCGGGAGAGACCCAGTACTTC
CDR3aa: CASSLTPAGETQYF

abundance: NA
v_gene: TRBV9
d_gene: TRBD1
j_gene: TRBJ2-2
CDR3nt: TGTGCCAGCAGCCGTTGGGACAGGGGGCTGGGCGGGGAGCTGTTTTTT
CDR3aa: CASSRWDRGLGGELFF

abundance: NA
v_gene: TRBV6-5
d_gene: NA
j_gene: TRBJ1-2
CDR3nt: TGTGCCAGCGGAGGGGGGGGATATGGCTACACCTTC
CDR3aa: CASGGGGYGYTF

abundance: NA
v_gene: TRBV2
d_gene: TRBD2
j_gene: TRBJ2-7
CDR3nt: TGTGCCAGCAGTGGAGGTCTAGCGGGGCCCTACGAGCAGTACTTC
CDR3aa: CASSGGLAGPYEQYF

abundance: NA
v_gene: TRBV5-1
d_gene: TRBD2
j_gene: TRBJ2-2
CDR3nt: TGCGCCAGCAGCTGGGGGACTAGCGGGAACACCGGGGAGCTGTTTTTT
CDR3aa: CASSWGTSGNTGELFF

abundance: NA
v_gene: TRBV6-5
d_gene: NA
j_gene: TRBJ2-3
CDR3nt: TGTGCCAGCAGGCAGAACACGAATACGCAGTATTTT
CDR3aa: CASRQNTNTQYF

abundance: NA
v_gene: TRBV28
d_gene: TRBD1
j_gene: TRBJ1-5
CDR3nt: TGTGCCAGCAGACTCGCCCGACAGGGCTTGGGTCAGCCCCAGCATTTT
CDR3aa: CASRLARQGLGQPQHF

abundance: NA
v_gene: TRBV5-1
d_gene: TRBD2
j_gene: TRBJ2-3
CDR3nt: TGCGCCAGCAGCTTCAGCGGGGGAGTCACAGATACGCAGTATTTT
CDR3aa: CASSFSGGVTDTQYF

abundance: NA
v_gene: TRBV9
d_gene: NA
j_gene: TRBJ1-1
CDR3nt: TGTGCCAGCTCAAGACAGATGAACACTGAAGCTTTCTTT
CDR3aa: CASSRQMNTEAFF